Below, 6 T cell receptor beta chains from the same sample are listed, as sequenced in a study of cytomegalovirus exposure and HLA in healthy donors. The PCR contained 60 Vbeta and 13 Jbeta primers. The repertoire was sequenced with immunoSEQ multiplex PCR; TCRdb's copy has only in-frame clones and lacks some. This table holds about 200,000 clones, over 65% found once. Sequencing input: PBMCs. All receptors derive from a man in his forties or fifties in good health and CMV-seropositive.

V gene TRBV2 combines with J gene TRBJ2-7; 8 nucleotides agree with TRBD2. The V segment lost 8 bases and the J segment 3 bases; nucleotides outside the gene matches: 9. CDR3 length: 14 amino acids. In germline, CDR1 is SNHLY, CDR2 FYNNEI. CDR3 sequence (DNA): TGTGCCAGCCAGACGGGACTAGACTTCTACGAGCAGTACTTC. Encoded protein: CASQTGLDFYEQYF.

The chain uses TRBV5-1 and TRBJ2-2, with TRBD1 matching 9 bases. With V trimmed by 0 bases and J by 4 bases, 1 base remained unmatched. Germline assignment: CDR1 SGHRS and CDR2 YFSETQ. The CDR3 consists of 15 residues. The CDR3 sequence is CASSLATGGTGELFF. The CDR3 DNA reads TGCGCCAGCAGCTTGGCGACAGGGGGCACCGGGGAGCTGTTTTTT.

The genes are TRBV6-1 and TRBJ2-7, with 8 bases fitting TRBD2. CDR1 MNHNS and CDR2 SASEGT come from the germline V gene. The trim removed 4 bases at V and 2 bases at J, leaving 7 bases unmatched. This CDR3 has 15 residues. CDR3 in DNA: TGTGCCAGCAGTGTAACCCTAGCGGGCACCTACGAGCAGTACTTC. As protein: CASSVTLAGTYEQYF.

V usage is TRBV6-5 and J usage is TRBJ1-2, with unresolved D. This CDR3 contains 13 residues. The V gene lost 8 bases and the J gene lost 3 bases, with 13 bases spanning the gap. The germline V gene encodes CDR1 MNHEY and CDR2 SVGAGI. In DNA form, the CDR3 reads TGTGCCAGCCACTTTGGTCCCTACTATGGCTACACCTTC. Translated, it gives CASHFGPYYGYTF.

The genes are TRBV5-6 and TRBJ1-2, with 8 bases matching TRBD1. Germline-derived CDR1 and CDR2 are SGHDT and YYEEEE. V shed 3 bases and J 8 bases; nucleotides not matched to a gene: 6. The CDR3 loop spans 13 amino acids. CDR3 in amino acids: CASSSGQGQGYTF. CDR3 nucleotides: TGTGCCAGCAGCTCAGGACAGGGTCAAGGCTACACCTTC. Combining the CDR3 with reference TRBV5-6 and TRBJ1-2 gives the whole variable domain DAGVTQSPTHLIKTRGQQVTLRCSPKSGHDTVSWYQQALGQGPQFIFQYYEEEERQRGNFPDRFSGHQFPNYSSELNVNALLLGDSALYLCASSSGQGQGYTFGSGTRLTVV.

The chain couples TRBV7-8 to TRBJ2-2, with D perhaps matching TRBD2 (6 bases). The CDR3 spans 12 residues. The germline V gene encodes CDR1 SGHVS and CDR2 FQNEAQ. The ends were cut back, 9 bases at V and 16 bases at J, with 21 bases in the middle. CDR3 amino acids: CASGGPKDSWFF. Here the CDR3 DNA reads TGTGCCAGTGGAGGGCCTAAGGACTCCTGGTTTTTT.